The clone carrying this T cell receptor (beta chain) appeared many times. A unique molecular identifier was carried by every single TCR cDNA molecule. TCRdb independently ran MiXCR on the 5' RACE reads; one entry per CDR3 protein. The profile covers 25,000 or so distinct CDR3 sequences, with around 6.1% appearing a single time and 20% to 25% taken by the ten largest. The sample comes from a study of spatial heterogeneity in lung cancer. In the study overall: When follow-up PBMC samples existed, they were sequenced (at a median of approximately two years after resection). The study consistently detected more beta-chain than alpha-chain sequences.

The V segment lost 5 bases and the J segment 8 bases; nucleotides outside the gene matches: 5. Germline lookup yields CDR1 KGHDR and CDR2 SFDVKD. This CDR3 spans 15 amino acids. Time point meaning: blood at routine non-recurrence follow-up after resection. The sequenced material consisted of unsorted whole RNA from tumor, nontumor lung or frozen PBMC. This receptor was taken from a male donor with early-stage non-small cell lung cancer. The specimen comprised PBMCs, sampled at follow-up. The chain combines TRBV24-1 with TRBJ2-1; 13 positions agree with TRBD2. The CDR3 DNA reads as TGTGCCACCAGTGTTGGGACTAGCGGGGTGTATGAGCAGTTCTTC. This translates into CATSVGTSGVYEQFF.